Below are 12 T cell receptor beta chains sequenced from a single sample in a study of blood T cell repertoires in COVID-19. The table came from immunoSEQ multiplex PCR; TCRdb's copy has only in-frame clones and leaves some out. The sample lists 350,000 to 450,000 clones; 80% to 90% were seen once. The material sequenced was PBMCs or T cells enriched from blood (not recorded which). All receptors derive from a man aged 25 to 45 who had recovered from COVID-19.

V is TRBV28 and J is TRBJ1-2; 12 positions agree with TRBD1. J lost 7 bases, V lost 5 bases, and 17 bases had no gene match. The CDR3 is made up of 18 amino acids. Germline CDR1 reads MDHEN; CDR2 reads SYDVKM. The CDR3 DNA reads as TGTGCCAGCAGTATCCTCCCCAGGGGGGGGGACAGGGGGCGTGGCTACACCTTC. This sequence encodes CASSILPRGGDRGRGYTF.

The chain has TRBV2 and TRBJ2-7; D perhaps matches TRBD2 (6 bases). Germline V gene data show CDR1 as SNHLY and CDR2 as FYNNEI. V gave up 4 bases and J gave up 1 base, with 14 bases separating them. This CDR3 spans 15 amino acids. The CDR3, as DNA: TGTGCCAGCAGTGGGCCATGGCGGGAATCCTACGAGCAGTACTTC. This sequence encodes CASSGPWRESYEQYF.

V gene TRBV15 combines with J gene TRBJ2-3, with 12 bases fitting TRBD2. Trimming took 0 bases from V and 1 from J; bases not matched to a gene: 11. Looked up from germline, CDR1 is LNHNV and CDR2 is YYDKDF (reference sequence). The CDR3 runs to 20 residues. The CDR3 here is CATSRDVGKTSGSRTDTQYF. As DNA, the CDR3 is TGTGCCACCAGCAGAGATGTCGGTAAGACTAGCGGGAGTCGCACAGATACGCAGTATTTT. Combining the CDR3 with reference TRBV15 and TRBJ2-3 gives the whole variable domain DAMVIQNPRYQVTQFGKPVTLSCSQTLNHNVMYWYQQKSSQAPKLLFHYYDKDFNNEADTPDNFQSRRPNTSFCFLDIRSPGLGDTAMYLCATSRDVGKTSGSRTDTQYFGPGTRLTVL.

The V call is TRBV18, the J call TRBJ2-3; 7 positions agree with TRBD1. With V trimmed by 6 bases and J by 8 bases, 8 bases remained unmatched. The germline CDR1 and CDR2 sequences are KGHSH and LQKENI. CDR3 length: 13 residues. CDR3 in amino acids: CASSREGAVTQYF. CDR3 coding DNA: TGTGCCAGCTCGCGTGAGGGGGCGGTTACGCAGTATTTT.

The rearrangement uses TRBV7-9 and TRBJ2-3; 11 bases line up with TRBD2. V dropped 0 bases and J dropped 4; count of bases not matched to a gene: 0. There are 15 residues in the CDR3. Germline V gene data show CDR1 as SEHNR and CDR2 as FQNEAQ (reference sequence). CDR3 sequence reads: CASSLASGRADTQYF. In DNA, the CDR3 is TGTGCCAGCAGCTTAGCTAGCGGGAGGGCAGATACGCAGTATTTT.

V usage is TRBV11-2 and J usage is TRBJ1-3, with a weak D call TRBD1 (5 bases). The CDR3 covers 14 residues. Trimming left V 2 bases short and J 4 bases short, with 9 bases between. The germline CDR1 and CDR2 sequences are SGHAT and FQNNGV. The CDR3 here is CASSLWGPGNTIYF. CDR3 DNA sequence: TGTGCCAGCAGCTTATGGGGCCCGGGAAACACCATATATTTT.

On this clone: This specimen includes other DNA sequences encoding the same CDR3. This chain uses TRBV5-1 with TRBJ2-1; 9 bases agree with TRBD2. This CDR3 has 16 residues. V dropped 4 bases and J dropped 3; count of bases not matched to a gene: 8. Germline lookup yields CDR1 SGHRS and CDR2 YFSETQ. The CDR3 sequence: CASSLLTSGGYNEQFF. For the CDR3, the DNA is TGCGCCAGCAGCCTTTTGACTAGCGGAGGCTACAATGAGCAGTTCTTC.

The chain uses TRBV24-1 and TRBJ1-5; D is unclear. This CDR3 region has 14 residues. CDR1 is KGHDR, CDR2 SFDVKD, per germline. Trimming removed 4 bases from V and 0 bases from J, with 6 bases in between. CDR3 nucleotide sequence: TGTGCCACCAGTGAAGGGAGTAGCAATCAGCCCCAGCATTTT. Translating gives CATSEGSSNQPQHF.

This chain connects TRBV23-1 to TRBJ2-3, with D hard to call. TRBV23-1 is noted as an ORF with a role that remains uncertain. The V end was cut by 0 bases, the J end by 4 bases, with 11 bases between. This CDR3 region has 15 residues. In nucleotides, the CDR3 is TGCGCCAGCAGTCAATCGAGTAGTTACCCAGATACGCAGTATTTT. Translated: CASSQSSSYPDTQYF.

The chain couples TRBV7-9 to TRBJ1-5; D gene unclear. The CDR3 has 14 amino acids. V was cut by 6 bases and J by 4 bases, with 13 bases left in between. Germline V gives CDR1 SEHNR, CDR2 FQNEAQ (reference sequence). CDR3: CASSSGVGNQPQHF. The CDR3 DNA sequence: TGTGCCAGCAGTTCGGGAGTGGGAAATCAGCCCCAGCATTTT.

V usage is TRBV29-1 and J usage is TRBJ2-1, with D possibly being TRBD2 (5 bases). Germline assignment: CDR1 SQVTM and CDR2 ANQGSEA. The CDR3 is 14 residues long. With 6 bases removed from V and 4 bases from J, the gap between germline ends came to 16 bases. In DNA, the CDR3 is TGCAGCGTCTTGGACTCGAGAAAATACAATGAGCAGTTCTTC. This gives the protein CSVLDSRKYNEQFF.

This chain connects TRBV28 to TRBJ1-2; weak D call: TRBD1 (5 bases). Deletions cut 3 bases from V and 5 bases from J, with 13 bases between. Germline V gene data show CDR1 as MDHEN and CDR2 as SYDVKM. This CDR3 is 14 amino acids long. The CDR3 sequence: CASSLDWGGYGYTF. DNA of the CDR3: TGTGCCAGCAGTTTGGATTGGGGGGGGTATGGCTACACCTTC.